This is a list of T cell receptor beta chains from one sample in a study of response to subunit inactivated influenza vaccine. TCRdb re-analysed the RT-PCR reads in MiXCR, keeping a single row per CDR3 protein. The table includes 500,000 to 600,000 distinct CDR3 sequences, approximately 15% detected once. The sample here was CD4+ T cells sorted from PBMCs, taken roughly 24 months after vaccination. The receptors shown here come from a man between 50 and 69 years old who received an inactivated influenza vaccine. CDR3s include the opening cysteine and the closing phenylalanine or tryptophan. The order of the fields is CDR3 length, clone size, D gene, V gene, J gene, CDR3 protein, CDR3 DNA. D genes are given only for firm matches. The size of a clone is reported for some rows only, either as once, few or many, or as a class for expanded clones.

14	few	.	TRBV18	TRBJ1-1	CASSPPVSQTEAFF	TGTGCCAGCTCACCACCGGTTTCACAGACTGAAGCTTTCTTT
19	few	TRBD1	TRBV12-3/TRBV12-4	TRBJ2-4	CASTPLGQGLSLAKNIQYF	TGTGCCAGCACTCCCCTGGGACAGGGTTTGTCACTAGCCAAAAACATTCAGTACTTC
17	few	.	TRBV6-5	TRBJ1-4	CASSYGPRQSYNEKLFF	TGTGCCAGCAGTTACGGGCCCCGACAGAGCTATAATGAAAAACTGTTTTTT
16	few	.	TRBV6-5	TRBJ2-7	CASSYSMRVRAYEQYF	TGTGCCAGCAGTTACTCGATGCGGGTACGGGCCTACGAGCAGTACTTC
13	.	.	TRBV12-3/TRBV12-4	TRBJ1-5	CASSPYLGQPQHF	TGTGCCAGCAGCCCCTATCTGGGTCAGCCCCAGCATTTT
14	.	.	TRBV10-3	TRBJ1-5	CAISRTDRDQPQHF	TGTGCCATCAGTCGAACCGACAGAGATCAGCCCCAGCATTTT
15	.	.	TRBV5-1	TRBJ2-5	CASSFNREPGETQYF	TGCGCCAGCAGTTTTAACCGGGAACCCGGCGAGACCCAGTACTTC
20	few	TRBD1	TRBV5-1	TRBJ2-3	CASSLGTGLLRPSTTDTQYF	TGCGCCAGCAGCTTGGGGACAGGATTGCTTCGCCCTAGCACTACAGATACGCAGTATTTT
12	many	.	TRBV5-1	TRBJ2-7	CASSANFYEQYF	TGCGCCAGCAGCGCCAATTTCTACGAGCAGTACTTC
18	.	.	TRBV11-2	TRBJ2-4	CASSQRANNNVAKNIQYF	TGTGCCAGCAGCCAAAGGGCCAATAATAACGTAGCCAAAAACATTCAGTACTTC
15	.	TRBD1	TRBV6-1	TRBJ2-7	CASSETAGTGHEQYF	TGTGCCAGCAGTGAAACGGCGGGGACAGGGCACGAGCAGTACTTC
14	few	.	TRBV6-2/TRBV6-3	TRBJ2-7	CASSYGDPNYEQYF	TGTGCCAGCAGTTACGGGGACCCCAACTACGAGCAGTACTTC
16	.	.	TRBV4-2	TRBJ1-1	CASSQERSAMNTEAFF	TGTGCCAGCAGCCAAGAAAGAAGTGCGATGAACACTGAAGCTTTCTTT
14	few	.	TRBV7-9	TRBJ2-1	CASSRIGSYNEQFF	TGTGCCAGCAGCCGTATTGGGTCCTACAATGAGCAGTTCTTC
14	.	.	TRBV5-1	TRBJ1-2	CASSLDTGNYGYTF	TGCGCCAGCAGCTTGGACACAGGCAACTATGGCTACACCTTC
12	few	.	TRBV18	TRBJ2-3	CASSPTKDTQYF	TGTGCCAGCTCACCAACAAAAGATACGCAGTATTTT
16	many	.	TRBV12-3/TRBV12-4	TRBJ2-1	CASSALLGISYNEQFF	TGTGCCAGCAGTGCATTATTGGGGATCTCCTACAATGAGCAGTTCTTC
13	many	.	TRBV5-1	TRBJ1-1	CASSRGEDTEAFF	TGCGCCAGCAGCCGCGGGGAGGACACTGAAGCTTTCTTT
13	medium-sized	.	TRBV29-1	TRBJ2-3	CSVDFSRPDTQYF	TGCAGCGTTGACTTCAGTCGTCCAGACACGCAGTATTTT
14	.	TRBD1	TRBV5-1	TRBJ2-2	CASSGTGSTGELFF	TGCGCCAGCAGCGGGACAGGGAGCACCGGGGAGCTGTTTTTT
12	.	.	TRBV20-1	TRBJ1-1	CSASGGSTEAFF	TGCAGTGCTTCGGGAGGAAGCACTGAAGCTTTCTTT
17	few	TRBD2	TRBV4-2	TRBJ2-2	CASSQDLAGQNTGELFF	TGTGCCAGCAGCCAAGATTTAGCGGGACAGAACACCGGGGAGCTGTTTTTT
14	.	.	TRBV7-2	TRBJ1-1	CASNLGGRNTEAFF	TGTGCCAGCAACCTCGGGGGGAGGAACACTGAAGCTTTCTTT
14	many	.	TRBV20-1	TRBJ2-3	CSVPLREYTDTQYF	TGCAGTGTCCCCTTACGGGAGTACACAGATACGCAGTATTTT
19	.	TRBD2	TRBV20-1	TRBJ2-1	CSARDVYGTSGGASNEQFF	TGCAGTGCTAGAGATGTTTATGGGACTAGCGGGGGGGCCTCCAATGAGCAGTTCTTC
15	.	TRBD2	TRBV29-1	TRBJ2-1	CSVVPGLAGGMVQFF	TGCAGCGTCGTACCGGGACTAGCGGGAGGGATGGTGCAGTTCTTC
14	.	TRBD2	TRBV20-1	TRBJ2-2	CSALFLAETGELFF	TGCAGTGCTCTGTTTCTAGCGGAGACCGGGGAGCTGTTTTTT
15	.	.	TRBV5-1	TRBJ2-5	CASRMSGGAQETQYF	TGCGCCAGCAGAATGAGTGGGGGGGCTCAAGAGACCCAGTACTTC
17	few	TRBD1	TRBV18	TRBJ1-2	CASSLEASLGQNYGYTF	TGTGCCAGCTCACTCGAAGCGAGTTTGGGACAGAACTATGGCTACACCTTC
15	few	.	TRBV21-1	TRBJ2-4	CASSTHRGTKNIQYF	TGTGCCAGCAGCACCCACAGGGGAACCAAAAACATTCAGTACTTC
15	few	.	TRBV5-1	TRBJ2-3	CASSLKGQGTDTQYF	TGCGCCAGCAGCTTGAAGGGTCAGGGCACAGATACGCAGTATTTT
17	.	.	TRBV4-2	TRBJ2-1	CASSQAWGQSSCNEQFF	TGTGCCAGCAGCCAAGCCTGGGGGCAGAGCTCCTGCAATGAGCAGTTCTTC
13	.	.	TRBV15	TRBJ2-5	CATSIGGQETQYF	TGTGCCACCAGCATAGGGGGGCAAGAGACCCAGTACTTC
15	few	.	TRBV7-6	TRBJ2-3	CASSLLTDGPDTQYF	TGTGCCAGCAGCTTGCTGACAGATGGCCCAGATACGCAGTATTTT
15	.	TRBD1	TRBV4-1	TRBJ2-1	CASSFEGATYNEQFF	TGCGCCAGCAGCTTCGAGGGGGCCACCTACAATGAGCAGTTCTTC
15	few	.	TRBV7-2	TRBJ1-1	CASSLAGMGRGEAFF	TGTGCCAGCAGCTTAGCGGGCATGGGGCGGGGTGAAGCTTTCTTT
15	.	TRBD2	TRBV4-3	TRBJ2-5	CASSQGSGREETQYF	TGCGCCAGCAGCCAAGGTTCAGGGAGGGAAGAGACCCAGTACTTC
14	.	TRBD1	TRBV20-1	TRBJ1-6	CSASPGGTSSPLHF	TGCAGTGCTAGCCCAGGGGGCACCTCTTCACCCCTCCACTTT
15	many	.	TRBV7-8	TRBJ1-1	CASSLPTWEDGEAFF	TGTGCCAGCAGCTTGCCAACCTGGGAGGACGGGGAAGCTTTCTTT
14	.	TRBD1	TRBV3-1	TRBJ2-7	CASSQDGRGQEQYF	TGTGCCAGCAGCCAAGATGGCAGGGGGCAAGAGCAGTACTTC
13	.	TRBD2	TRBV4-3	TRBJ2-7	CASSQGTSTKQYF	TGCGCCAGCAGCCAAGGGACTAGCACAAAGCAGTACTTC